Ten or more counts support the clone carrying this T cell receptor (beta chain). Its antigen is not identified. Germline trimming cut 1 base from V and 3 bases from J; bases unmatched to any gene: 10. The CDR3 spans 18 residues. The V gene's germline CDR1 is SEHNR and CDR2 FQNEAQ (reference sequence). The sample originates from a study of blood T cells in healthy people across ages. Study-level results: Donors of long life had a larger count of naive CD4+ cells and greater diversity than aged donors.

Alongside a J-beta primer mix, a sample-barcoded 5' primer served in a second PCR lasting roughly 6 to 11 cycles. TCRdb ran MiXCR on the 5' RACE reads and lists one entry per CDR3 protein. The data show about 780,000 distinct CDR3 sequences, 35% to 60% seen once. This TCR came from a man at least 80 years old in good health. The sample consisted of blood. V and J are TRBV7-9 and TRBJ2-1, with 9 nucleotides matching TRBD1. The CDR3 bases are TGTGCCAGCAGCTTAGGGACAGGGGTTTCGCAAGACTACAATGAGCAGTTCTTC. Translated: CASSLGTGVSQDYNEQFF.